This entry lists 23 T cell receptor beta chains sequenced from one sample in a study of Ad26.COV2.S vaccination and SARS-CoV-2 variants (dated by TCRdb to about 2021). In light of the paper, this sample's treatment or condition label describes: roughly 19 received Ad26.COV2.S at low or high dose, single or two shots; several received placebo; per-sample allocation not given. For vaccine and placebo recipients, the sequenced repertoires came from samples collected on day 63 after the first injection. To prepare the library, the immunoSEQ multiplex PCR assay was applied. Held by TCRdb, this immuneACCESS table contains in-frame sequences only and omits some clones. Under half of the omission traces to an unresolved V gene where checked; the cause of the rest is unknown. In all, the sample holds roughly 500,000 clones, and roughly 85% of those were seen once. Jointly, the top ten make up around 13% of the sample.

The material sequenced was peripheral blood, taken in a trial of Ad26.COV2.S vaccine versus placebo. These receptors were taken from a person aged 18-65 years who received the Ad26.COV2.S COVID-19 vaccine or a placebo.

This sequence joins TRBV19 and TRBJ2-5; 7 bases fit TRBD1. CDR1 LNHDA and CDR2 SQIVND come from the germline V gene (reference sequence). Trimming removed 9 bases from V and 3 bases from J; junction bases left unmatched: 10. This CDR3 has 14 amino acids. CDR3 amino acids: CASQQGFGKETQYF. CDR3 DNA: TGTGCCAGCCAACAGGGGTTCGGGAAAGAGACCCAGTACTTC.

The gene calls are TRBV7-2 and TRBJ2-4; D is ambiguous. This CDR3 is 12 amino acids long. The V end was cut by 2 bases, the J end by 8 bases, with 7 bases between. Germline loops: CDR1 SGHTA, CDR2 FQGNSA. This chain's CDR3 is CASSLRSDIQYF. CDR3 nucleotide sequence: TGTGCCAGCAGCTTACGTTCAGACATTCAGTACTTC.

This clone was seen ten or more times. The gene calls are TRBV5-5 and TRBJ2-1, with D possibly matching TRBD1 (7 bases). Per the germline V gene, CDR1 is SGHKS and CDR2 is YYEKEE (reference sequence). V was pared by 4 bases and J by 4 bases, with 18 bases between. CDR3 length: 16 residues. In DNA, the CDR3 is TGTGCCAGCAGCCCAAGGGGCGGGACAGCTTACAATGAGCAGTTCTTC. Translating gives CASSPRGGTAYNEQFF.

The chain joins TRBV19 to TRBJ1-1, with 12 nucleotides matching TRBD1. The V and J ends lost 3 bases and 5 bases, in that order; junction bases with no gene match: 4. Germline V gene sequence: CDR1 LNHDA, CDR2 SQIVND (reference sequence). The CDR3 is 15 residues long. The CDR3 DNA sequence: TGTGCCAGTAGTATCGGGACAGGGGGCAAGACTGAAGCTTTCTTT. The encoded protein is CASSIGTGGKTEAFF.

The rearrangement links TRBV27 to TRBJ2-3; D tentatively reads TRBD1 or TRBD2 (5 bases each). Looked up from germline, CDR1 is MNHEY and CDR2 is SMNVEV (reference sequence). This CDR3 spans 16 amino acids. V lost 7 bases and J 2 bases, leaving 19 bases between the germline ends. The CDR3 loop is CASNMLRDGFTDTQYF. The CDR3 DNA sequence: TGTGCCAGCAACATGCTCCGGGACGGATTCACAGATACGCAGTATTTT.

The chain carries TRBV15 and TRBJ2-1; D call uncertain. This CDR3 region has 12 residues. Trimming removed 0 bases at V and 9 bases at J, with 6 bases between. Germline V lookup: CDR1 LNHNV, CDR2 YYDKDF (reference sequence). The CDR3 spells CATSRDWGEQFF. The DNA for the CDR3 is TGTGCCACCAGCAGAGACTGGGGTGAGCAGTTCTTC.

This clone was detected only once. The chain is built from TRBV7-6 and TRBJ2-1, with 16 bases aligning to TRBD2. The junction had 8 bases not matched to a gene; V was cut back by 5 bases and J by 7 bases. The length of the CDR3 is 17 residues. Germline lookup yields CDR1 SGHVS and CDR2 FNYEAQ. The DNA for the CDR3 is TGTGCCAGCAGCACCGGGACTAGCGGGAGGGCCGGGAATGAGCAGTTCTTC. It is translated as CASSTGTSGRAGNEQFF.

CDR3 residues: CASRSLGRGDYGYTF. The CDR3 region has the DNA TGTGCCAGCAGGTCGCTCGGGAGGGGCGACTATGGCTACACCTTC. The chain links TRBV7-2 to TRBJ1-2; D might be TRBD1 (5 bases). The CDR3 is 15 amino acids. The V end lost 6 bases, the J end lost 3 bases, and 17 bases lay between the germline ends. Germline V gene lookup returns CDR1 SGHTA and CDR2 FQGNSA.

In its sample, this clone was seen once. The V call is TRBV30, the J call TRBJ1-1; no clear D. Germline assignment: CDR1 GTSNPN and CDR2 SVGIG (reference sequence). This CDR3 is 13 amino acids long. Deletions cut 2 bases from V and 3 bases from J, with 10 bases between. The CDR3 bases are TGTGCCTGGAGTACCCGGTTGGACACTGAAGCTTTCTTT. This encodes CAWSTRLDTEAFF.

The rearrangement uses TRBV6-2 or TRBV6-3 and TRBJ1-2; D gene uncertain. CDR3 length equals 13 residues. The germline gives CDR1 MNHEY, CDR2 SVGEGT. V was clipped by 0 bases and J by 2 bases, with 4 bases between them. CDR3 nucleotide sequence: TGTGCCAGCAGTTACTCAACCAACTATGGCTACACCTTC. Translating it yields CASSYSTNYGYTF.

In the case of this clone: The sample has other DNA sequences that encode this CDR3 too. This chain uses TRBV28 with TRBJ2-7; D unresolved. Trimming shortened V by 3 bases and J by 2 bases, and 5 bases separated the two germline ends. The CDR3 spans 12 residues. Germline CDR1 reads MDHEN; CDR2 reads SYDVKM. The CDR3 region has the DNA TGTGCCAGCAGTTTGACCCCCTACGAGCAGTACTTC. It translates to CASSLTPYEQYF.

This clone was seen more than once but under ten times. This chain links TRBV7-2 with TRBJ2-7; 7 nucleotides line up with TRBD2. Germline trimming cut 6 bases from V and 2 bases from J; bases unmatched to any gene: 7. Germline lookup yields CDR1 SGHTA and CDR2 FQGNSA. CDR3 length: 14 amino acids. In DNA, the CDR3 is TGTGCCAGCAGTAGGGACTATCCCCCCTACGAGCAGTACTTC. This codes for CASSRDYPPYEQYF.

The chain employs TRBV5-4 and TRBJ2-7; no definite D call. Trimming left V 3 bases short and J 2 bases short, with 15 bases between. CDR1 is SGHNT and CDR2 is YYREEE in the germline V gene (reference sequence). The CDR3 runs 15 residues. The CDR3 protein is CASSSGARGTYEQYF. CDR3 DNA: TGTGCCAGCAGCTCCGGTGCGCGCGGCACCTACGAGCAGTACTTC. The full variable domain, with the rest looked up from reference TRBV5-4 and TRBJ2-7, is ETGVTQSPTHLIKTRGQQVTLRCSSQSGHNTVSWYQQALGQGPQFIFQYYREEENGRGNFPPRFSGLQFPNYSSELNVNALELDDSALYLCASSSGARGTYEQYFGPGTRLTVT.

Here the CDR3 DNA reads TGTGCCAGCAGCTTGGGCCGTAACAGGACAGGCAGGAAGCAGTTCTTC. This sequence encodes CASSLGRNRTGRKQFF. The V call is TRBV5-4, the J call TRBJ2-1, with 7 positions matching TRBD1. Losses at the gene ends were 0 bases for V and 11 bases for J; bases not matched to a gene: 14. Germline CDR1 and CDR2: SGHNT and YYREEE (reference sequence). The CDR3 contains 16 residues. The full variable domain, rest sourced from reference TRBV5-4 and TRBJ2-1, is ETGVTQSPTHLIKTRGQQVTLRCSSQSGHNTVSWYQQALGQGPQFIFQYYREEENGRGNFPPRFSGLQFPNYSSELNVNALELDDSALYLCASSLGRNRTGRKQFFGPGTRLTVL.

The genes are TRBV7-8 and TRBJ1-3, with D hard to call. Trimming left V 1 base short and J 0 bases short, with 16 bases between. The CDR3 covers 18 residues. Germline loops: CDR1 SGHVS, CDR2 FQNEAQ. The DNA for the CDR3 is TGTGCCAGCAGCTTAGAAGCACACCCTAGACCCTCTGGAAACACCATATATTTT. It specifies CASSLEAHPRPSGNTIYF.

The rearrangement links TRBV4-3 to TRBJ2-1; 8 positions match TRBD1. CDR1 and CDR2 from the germline V gene are LGHNA and YSLEER. The CDR3 runs to 17 residues. Trimming removed 0 bases from V and 6 bases from J; junction bases left unmatched: 10. The CDR3 DNA sequence: TGCGCCAGCAGCCAAGATTCCGGACAGGGTTTACTCAATGAGCAGTTCTTC. Amino acid sequence: CASSQDSGQGLLNEQFF.

The sample holds one count of this clone. The genes are TRBV29-1 and TRBJ2-7, with 13 nucleotides matching TRBD2. V lost 4 bases, J lost 3 bases, and 6 bases stayed unmatched. Per the germline V gene, CDR1 is SQVTM and CDR2 is ANQGSEA. The CDR3 totals 15 residues. The CDR3 reads CSVVPRTSGSYEQYF. The CDR3 nucleotides are TGCAGCGTTGTCCCGCGGACTAGCGGGAGCTACGAGCAGTACTTC.

This clone was detected once. This rearrangement joins TRBV10-3 to TRBJ1-2; 9 nucleotides line up with TRBD1. Trimming removed 6 bases from V and 3 bases from J; junction bases left unmatched: 11. The CDR3 length is 16 residues. Per the germline V gene, CDR1 is ENHRY and CDR2 is SYGVKD. The CDR3 bases are TGTGCCATCAGCCCTGATCGACAGGGGGGCTACTATGGCTACACCTTC. Translation: CAISPDRQGGYYGYTF.

The genes are TRBV18 and TRBJ1-2; no definite D call. CDR1 and CDR2 from the germline V gene are KGHSH and LQKENI. The V end was cut by 3 bases, the J end by 3 bases, with 8 bases between. The CDR3 length is 13 residues. CDR3 in amino acids: CASSPRRYYGYTF. The CDR3, as DNA: TGTGCCAGCTCACCGAGGCGGTACTATGGCTACACCTTC.

The chain couples TRBV27 to TRBJ1-2; D is unclear. CDR3 size: 12 residues. Between the trimmed V and J ends, which lost 4 bases and 4 bases, there was a span of 7 bases. The germline CDR1 and CDR2 sequences are MNHEY and SMNVEV (reference sequence). CDR3 protein: CASSSPAYGYTF. The CDR3 nucleotides are TGTGCCAGCAGTTCTCCAGCCTATGGCTACACCTTC.

J is TRBJ2-6 and V is TRBV18; D unclear. There are 14 residues in the CDR3. Germline loops: CDR1 KGHSH, CDR2 LQKENI. Trimming removed 5 bases from V and 3 bases from J, with 8 bases in between. The CDR3 loop reads CASSGAGGANVLTF. In nucleotides, the CDR3 is TGTGCCAGCTCAGGCGCTGGTGGGGCCAACGTCCTGACTTTC.

The CDR3 bases are TGTGCCAGTAACACCGGGACTAGCGGGGGCACAGATACGCAGTATTTT. Translating it yields CASNTGTSGGTDTQYF. This rearrangement joins TRBV19 to TRBJ2-3; 13 positions agree with TRBD2. The germline V gene has CDR1 LNHDA and CDR2 SQIVND (reference sequence). Germline trimming cut 7 bases from V and 1 base from J; bases unmatched to any gene: 5. The length of the CDR3 is 16 residues.

The J gene is TRBJ1-4, the V gene TRBV28, with 7 bases matching TRBD1. Unmatched junction bases numbered 11, after V lost 8 bases and J lost 5 bases. The CDR3 consists of 15 residues. CDR1 and CDR2 (germline): MDHEN, SYDVKM. The CDR3 DNA is TGTGCCAGCTCAACATGGGACAGCCAAAATGAAAAACTGTTTTTT. This encodes CASSTWDSQNEKLFF.